Here is one TCR beta chain with its context. What it recognizes is unknown. Germline V gene lookup returns CDR1 SGHRS and CDR2 YFSETQ. V lost 4 bases and J 1 base, leaving 11 bases between the germline ends. The CDR3 length is 14 residues. This entry is derived from a study of cytomegalovirus exposure and HLA in healthy donors. Study-wide background: About 85 million unique TCR sequences came from HLA-typed donors in an early release. General study results and limits: Among CMV-associated TCR beta chains, most appeared HLA-restricted in a later analysis. The study recorded 150 to 200 TCR beta chains that were cytomegalovirus-associated.

Primers included in the PCR were 60 Vbeta and 13 Jbeta primers. Here immunoSEQ multiplex PCR was the method, and the copy in TCRdb shows in-frame clones only, minus some. The data show around 190,000 clones, roughly 85% seen once. What was sequenced was PBMCs. This TCR was recovered from a woman aged 45-65 years in good health and CMV-seronegative. This chain links TRBV5-1 with TRBJ2-5, with D perhaps TRBD2 (5 bases). CDR3 bases: TGCGCCAGCAGCAACCCTCGGGGCCAAGAGACCCAGTACTTC. Translated, it gives CASSNPRGQETQYF.